One and the same sample provided the 14 T cell receptor beta chains below, sequenced in a study of monozygotic twins with inflammatory bowel disease. Using the 5' RACE reads, TCRdb records one entry per CDR3 protein without DNA. This sample's table has some 450,000 distinct CDR3 sequences. The sample taken for sequencing was blood. Receptor source: a human donor with ulcerative colitis or Crohn's disease, or a healthy co-twin of an affected twin (not recorded which).

CDR3 amino acids: CASSTGTSGHYEQYF. This rearrangement joins TRBV28 to TRBJ2-7; TCRdb names TRBD2, which stays unverified in the absence of DNA. Germline lookup yields CDR1 MDHEN and CDR2 SYDVKM. The CDR3 runs to 15 residues.

The gene calls are TRBV11-2 and TRBJ2-6; TCRdb proposes TRBD1, but this gene call is untestable without DNA. CDR3 size: 18 residues. The V gene's germline CDR1 is SGHAT and CDR2 FQNNGV. The CDR3 spells CASSPGQGIRTGANVLTF. The variable domain in full, completed from reference TRBV11-2 and TRBJ2-6, reads EAGVAQSPRYKIIEKRQSVAFWCNPISGHATLYWYQQILGQGPKLLIQFQNNGVVDDSQLPKDRFSAERLKGVDSTLKIQPAKLEDSAVYLCASSPGQGIRTGANVLTFGAGSRLTVL.

The chain is built from TRBV27 and TRBJ2-2; the D call from TCRdb, TRBD1, cannot be confirmed without DNA. CDR1 is MNHEY, CDR2 SMNVEV, per germline (reference sequence). The CDR3 totals 17 residues. CDR3 in amino acids: CASSPRGVRVGTGELFF.

The chain links TRBV7-2 to TRBJ2-1; TCRdb's D call, TRBD1, is unchecked because there is no DNA. Germline V CDR1 and CDR2: SGHTA, FQGNSA. This CDR3 is built from 15 residues. CDR3 region: CASSLGQGRTSEQFF.

The chain uses TRBV6-1 and TRBJ1-1; TCRdb's D gene call, TRBD1, goes unchecked for lack of DNA. CDR1 and CDR2 (germline): MNHNS, SASEGT. CDR3 length equals 16 residues. The CDR3 loop reads CASSPGRVPTNTEAFF.

V usage is TRBV9 and J usage is TRBJ2-5; with no DNA, the TCRdb D assignment of TRBD2 cannot be verified. This CDR3 has 14 amino acids. In germline, CDR1 is SGDLS, CDR2 YYNGEE. CDR3 amino acids: CASSRGLDGETQYF.

The V call is TRBV5-1, the J call TRBJ1-1; TCRdb gives TRBD1 as the D gene, but with no DNA this cannot be confirmed. The germline gives CDR1 SGHRS, CDR2 YFSETQ. CDR3 length: 15 amino acids. The chain's CDR3 is CASSFGAAMNTEAFF.

The chain combines TRBV27 with TRBJ2-1; TCRdb calls TRBD2, which cannot be checked without DNA. Germline V gene lookup returns CDR1 MNHEY and CDR2 SMNVEV (reference sequence). The CDR3 is 14 residues long. The CDR3 region is CASSLATGGNEQFF.

The chain recombines TRBV6-1 with TRBJ2-7; TCRdb reports TRBD2, a call that lacks DNA to check it against. In germline, CDR1 is MNHNS, CDR2 SASEGT. The CDR3 has 15 amino acids. The CDR3 sequence is CASTTRAGPSYEQYF.

The genes are TRBV4-2 and TRBJ2-4; TCRdb lists TRBD1, though no DNA is available to test this call. The CDR3 is 20 amino acids. Germline values: CDR1 LGHNA, CDR2 YNFKEQ. CDR3 loop: CASSQDLRRGDWMAKNIQYF.

The chain couples TRBV4-3 to TRBJ1-1; TCRdb calls TRBD1, which cannot be checked without DNA. Germline lookup yields CDR1 LGHNA and CDR2 YSLEER. CDR3 length: 15 residues. The CDR3 region is CASSPRQGEITEAFF.

The gene calls are TRBV5-5 and TRBJ2-5; TCRdb's assignment of TRBD1 cannot be checked, as there is no DNA. The CDR3 runs to 15 residues. In germline, CDR1 is SGHKS, CDR2 YYEKEE (reference sequence). CDR3: CASSPGNQQQETQYF.

V is TRBV4-1 and J is TRBJ2-7; with no DNA, the TCRdb D assignment of TRBD1 cannot be verified. From germline, CDR1 is MGHRA and CDR2 YSYEKL. The CDR3 is 15 amino acids. CDR3 protein: CASSQDQSSPLKQYF.

The chain has TRBV20-1 and TRBJ2-1; TCRdb gives TRBD2 as the D gene, but with no DNA this cannot be confirmed. Germline CDR1 and CDR2: DFQATT and SNEGSKA (reference sequence). The CDR3 contains 12 residues. CDR3 protein: CSASGRADEQFF.